These 15 T cell receptor beta chains originate from one sample sequenced in a study of cytomegalovirus exposure and HLA in healthy donors. The PCR employed 60 Vbeta primers together with 13 Jbeta primers. The data were produced by immunoSEQ multiplex PCR, yet TCRdb's version contains in-frame clones alone and is incomplete. The top ten hold 1.5% to 2.5% of the sample, which has about 260,000 clones, 84% seen once. Material for sequencing was PBMCs. These receptor sequences come from a woman between 40 and 50 years old in good health and CMV-seropositive.

This clone was seen just once. The rearrangement uses TRBV11-2 and TRBJ1-1, with no clear D. The CDR3 runs 15 residues. V was shortened by 2 bases and J by 3 bases, with 13 bases between the two germline ends. Germline CDR1 SGHAT, CDR2 FQNNGV. The CDR3 DNA reads TGTGCCAGCAGCTTAAAACAGCGGGGTCACACTGAAGCTTTCTTT. Its translation: CASSLKQRGHTEAFF.

The chain combines TRBV7-9 with TRBJ2-1; D might be TRBD1 (6 bases). Germline V gene sequence: CDR1 SEHNR, CDR2 FQNEAQ (reference sequence). With 5 bases removed from V and 5 bases from J, the gap between germline ends came to 13 bases. The CDR3 spans 14 residues. CDR3 nucleotides: TGTGCCAGCAGCGTCGGACAGAGTAACAATGAGCAGTTCTTC. This codes for CASSVGQSNNEQFF.

The chain recombines TRBV27 with TRBJ2-1, with 8 bases aligning to TRBD2. The CDR3 is 17 residues long. The trim removed 3 bases at V and 1 base at J, leaving 8 bases unmatched. Germline V gene lookup returns CDR1 MNHEY and CDR2 SMNVEV (reference sequence). CDR3 in DNA: TGTGCCAGCAGTTTTCGGACTAGCTGGGGATCCTACAATGAGCAGTTCTTC. Translating gives CASSFRTSWGSYNEQFF.

J is TRBJ1-4 and V is TRBV6-5, with 11 bases that match TRBD1. Germline CDR1 reads MNHEY; CDR2 reads SVGAGI. The trim removed 1 base at V and 9 bases at J, leaving 7 bases unmatched. The CDR3 totals 16 residues. The CDR3 here is CASSYFRDRGGKKLFF. As DNA, the CDR3 is TGTGCCAGCAGTTACTTCCGGGACAGGGGGGGAAAAAAACTGTTTTTT.

This chain links TRBV14 with TRBJ2-7, with 7 bases that match TRBD2. Per germline, CDR1 SGHDN and CDR2 FVKESK. The CDR3 spans 16 residues. The V segment lost 4 bases and the J segment 6 bases; nucleotides outside the gene matches: 15. CDR3 sequence reads: CASSPTASGLGVEQYF. The CDR3 DNA is TGTGCCAGCAGCCCGACAGCTAGCGGCCTAGGGGTCGAGCAGTACTTC.

The J gene is TRBJ2-7, the V gene TRBV5-1, with 7 positions matching TRBD1. The CDR3 length is 15 residues. Germline V gives CDR1 SGHRS, CDR2 YFSETQ. The trim removed 0 bases at V and 1 base at J, leaving 4 bases unmatched. The CDR3 nucleotides are TGCGCCAGCAGCTTGGCCCCGACAGGGTCCTACGAGCAGTACTTC. Amino acids: CASSLAPTGSYEQYF.

The chain joins TRBV6-6 to TRBJ2-3; no clear D gene. The V end was cut by 6 bases, the J end by 0 bases, with 7 bases between. This CDR3 has 13 amino acids. The V gene's germline CDR1 is MNHNY and CDR2 SVGAGI (reference sequence). CDR3 loop: CASSGFSTDTQYF. CDR3 coding DNA: TGTGCCAGCAGCGGTTTTAGCACAGATACGCAGTATTTT.

V gene TRBV19 combines with J gene TRBJ2-7; weak D call: TRBD2 (6 bases). The CDR3 runs 14 residues. The ends were cut back, 2 bases at V and 0 bases at J, with 8 bases in the middle. CDR1 and CDR2 from the germline V gene are LNHDA and SQIVND (reference sequence). CDR3 residues: CASSISGSSYEQYF. For the CDR3, the DNA is TGTGCCAGTAGTATAAGCGGGTCCTCCTACGAGCAGTACTTC.

The CDR3 region has the DNA TGTGCCAGCAGCCCATTCGTGGCGGACTCTGGAAACACCATATATTTT. It is translated as CASSPFVADSGNTIYF. The V and J genes are TRBV7-2 and TRBJ1-3; D is unclear. Per the germline V gene, CDR1 is SGHTA and CDR2 is FQGNSA. The CDR3 consists of 16 residues. Trimming removed 5 bases from V and 0 bases from J, with 14 bases in between.

With respect to this clone: The identical CDR3 is also encoded by other nucleotide sequences in the sample. V usage is TRBV7-9 and J usage is TRBJ2-1, with a tentative D call TRBD2 (6 bases). The germline CDR1 and CDR2 sequences are SEHNR and FQNEAQ (reference sequence). V lost 5 bases and J 2 bases, leaving 13 bases between the germline ends. The CDR3 is made up of 15 amino acids. The CDR3 here is CASSPRDSPYNEQFF. DNA of the CDR3: TGTGCCAGCAGCCCCCGGGACTCCCCCTACAATGAGCAGTTCTTC.

This sequence joins TRBV29-1 and TRBJ2-7; 7 bases fit TRBD1. Germline loops: CDR1 SQVTM, CDR2 ANQGSEA. After removal of 7 bases from V and 4 bases from J, the junction contained 16 bases not matched to a gene. The CDR3 consists of 15 residues. CDR3 region: CSGAPPAGTEYEQYF. The CDR3 nucleotides are TGCAGCGGTGCTCCCCCAGCCGGGACAGAGTACGAGCAGTACTTC.

The chain links TRBV30 to TRBJ2-5, with TRBD1 matching over 9 bases. Germline CDR1 and CDR2: GTSNPN and SVGIG (reference sequence). V shed 2 bases, J shed 2 bases, and the junction held 6 bases outside the gene matches. The CDR3 runs 15 residues. In nucleotides, the CDR3 is TGTGCCTGGAGTTACCCGGGACAGGGACAAGAGACCCAGTACTTC. It codes for CAWSYPGQGQETQYF. The full variable domain, completed using reference TRBV30 and TRBJ2-5, is SQTIHQWPATLVQPVGSPLSLECTVEGTSNPNLYWYRQAAGRGLQLLFYSVGIGQISSEVPQNLSASRPQDRQFILSSKKLLLSDSGFYLCAWSYPGQGQETQYFGPGTRLLVL.

This rearrangement joins TRBV30 to TRBJ2-7; possibly TRBD1 for D (5 bases). The CDR3 spans 14 residues. The V end was cut by 5 bases, the J end by 1 base, with 15 bases between. Germline V gives CDR1 GTSNPN, CDR2 SVGIG (reference sequence). CDR3 in amino acids: CAWGPPTASYEQYF. CDR3 DNA: TGTGCCTGGGGTCCTCCGACAGCTTCCTACGAGCAGTACTTC.

In this sample, this clone turned up once. The chain uses TRBV11-1 and TRBJ1-1, with D unresolved. Trimming removed 1 base from V and 1 base from J, with 10 bases in between. From germline, CDR1 is SGHAT and CDR2 FQDESV (reference sequence). The length of the CDR3 is 15 residues. In nucleotides, the CDR3 is TGTGCCAGCAGCTTAGTCGGGGTTACGAACACTGAAGCTTTCTTT. Its translation: CASSLVGVTNTEAFF.

This chain links TRBV19 with TRBJ2-7, with 8 bases identical to TRBD2. The length of the CDR3 is 14 residues. J gave up 3 bases and V 6 bases, and 7 bases lay outside the gene matches. CDR1 and CDR2 from the germline V gene are LNHDA and SQIVND (reference sequence). The CDR3 protein is CASSLAGKGYEQYF. The DNA for the CDR3 is TGTGCCAGTAGCTTAGCGGGGAAAGGCTACGAGCAGTACTTC. The full variable domain, with the rest looked up from reference TRBV19 and TRBJ2-7, is DGGITQSPKYLFRKEGQNVTLSCEQNLNHDAMYWYRQDPGQGLRLIYYSQIVNDFQKGDIAEGYSVSREKKESFPLTVTSAQKNPTAFYLCASSLAGKGYEQYFGPGTRLTVT.